The 30 T cell receptor beta chains in this list originate from one sample, sequenced in a study of control samples from healthy donors and cancer patients. Produced via immunoSEQ multiplex PCR; TCRdb's table is partial and in-frame only. This sample carries 170,000 or so clones, approximately 91% of them seen once, and the ten largest clones take 2% to 2.5%. Sequences were obtained from blood. The receptors derive from a woman in her forties in good health.

This chain uses TRBV7-9 with TRBJ1-2; D unresolved. Trimming stripped 5 bases from V and 7 bases from J, with 8 bases between. The CDR3 contains 11 residues. In germline, CDR1 is SEHNR, CDR2 FQNEAQ (reference sequence). CDR3 in DNA: TGTGCCAGCAGCACCACGCTTGGCTACACCTTC. It yields the protein CASSTTLGYTF.

This clone has just one count. The V gene is TRBV10-3, the J gene TRBJ2-5; D might be TRBD2 (5 bases). Trimming pared 3 bases from V and 4 bases from J, leaving 12 bases between. Per germline, CDR1 ENHRY and CDR2 SYGVKD. CDR3 length: 14 amino acids. CDR3 nucleotide sequence: TGTGCCATCAGTGACTCCGGGGAGACAGAGACCCAGTACTTC. Amino acids: CAISDSGETETQYF.

CDR3 protein: CASRGLAGGTDTQYF. The CDR3 nucleotides are TGCGCCAGCAGGGGTCTGGCGGGGGGCACAGATACGCAGTATTTT. The rearrangement uses TRBV5-1 and TRBJ2-3, with 7 positions matching TRBD2. This CDR3 has 15 residues. Losses at the gene ends were 5 bases for V and 1 base for J; bases not matched to a gene: 7. Germline values: CDR1 SGHRS, CDR2 YFSETQ. The whole variable domain, filled in from reference TRBV5-1 and TRBJ2-3, reads KAGVTQTPRYLIKTRGQQVTLSCSPISGHRSVSWYQQTPGQGLQFLFEYFSETQRNKGNFPGRFSGRQFSNSRSEMNVSTLELGDSALYLCASRGLAGGTDTQYFGPGTRLTVL.

V usage is TRBV27 and J usage is TRBJ2-3; a possible D gene is TRBD2 (6 bases). V was clipped by 0 bases and J by 6 bases, with 16 bases between them. Looked up from germline, CDR1 is MNHEY and CDR2 is SMNVEV (reference sequence). The length of the CDR3 is 16 residues. As DNA, the CDR3 is TGTGCCAGCAGTTTATCGGCAGGGACTGGTTTGGATACGCAGTATTTT. Its translation: CASSLSAGTGLDTQYF.

Comment on this clone: Other nucleotide sequences from this sample produce the same CDR3. The chain employs TRBV4-1 and TRBJ2-5, with TRBD2 matching over 7 bases. The germline CDR1 and CDR2 sequences are MGHRA and YSYEKL. The CDR3 has 12 residues. Germline trimming cut 4 bases from V and 5 bases from J; bases unmatched to any gene: 1. Here the CDR3 reads CASSLRGETQYF. The DNA for the CDR3 is TGCGCCAGCAGCCTGCGGGGGGAGACCCAGTACTTC.

This clone appeared once. The chain has TRBV29-1 and TRBJ2-2; 11 bases are shared with TRBD2. The CDR3 runs 15 residues. The V gene end was trimmed by 3 bases and the J gene end by 6 bases; junction bases not matched to a gene: 6. Germline lookup yields CDR1 SQVTM and CDR2 ANQGSEA. The CDR3 region is CSVESELAGAGELFF. The CDR3 DNA follows: TGCAGCGTTGAGTCCGAACTAGCGGGGGCCGGGGAGCTGTTTTTT.

This clone occurred once. This chain links TRBV15 with TRBJ1-5; D is perhaps TRBD1 (6 bases). V lost 9 bases to trimming and J lost 3 bases, with 12 bases between them. Germline V gene sequence: CDR1 LNHNV, CDR2 YYDKDF (reference sequence). The CDR3 runs to 13 residues. Here the CDR3 reads CATRGGNNQPQHF. In nucleotides, the CDR3 is TGTGCCACGAGGGGGGGAAACAATCAGCCCCAGCATTTT.

The V and J genes are TRBV7-2 and TRBJ1-1; 7 bases match TRBD1. J gave up 8 bases and V 5 bases, and 11 bases lay outside the gene matches. This CDR3 spans 14 amino acids. Per the germline V gene, CDR1 is SGHTA and CDR2 is FQGNSA. This CDR3 reads CASSRRRGQTEAFF. CDR3 DNA sequence: TGTGCCAGCAGCCGCCGAAGGGGGCAGACCGAAGCTTTCTTT.

The chain carries TRBV10-1 and TRBJ2-7, with 8 nucleotides matching TRBD1. In germline, CDR1 is WNHNN, CDR2 SYGVQD (reference sequence). The CDR3 contains 14 residues. V was clipped by 3 bases and J by 2 bases; unmatched bases: 3. The CDR3 loop is CASSDRTGTYEQYF. CDR3 nucleotide sequence: TGCGCCAGCAGTGACCGGACAGGGACCTACGAGCAGTACTTC.

This clone was picked up one time. The chain couples TRBV6-4 to TRBJ2-2, with unresolved D. In germline, CDR1 is MRHNA, CDR2 SNTAGT. The CDR3 contains 13 residues. Trimming left V 2 bases short and J 6 bases short, with 7 bases between. The chain's CDR3 is CASSDGESGELFF. In DNA form, the CDR3 reads TGTGCCAGCAGTGACGGCGAATCCGGGGAGCTGTTTTTT.

The rearrangement joins TRBV19 to TRBJ1-2; 7 nucleotides line up with TRBD1. This CDR3 spans 17 amino acids. J lost 1 base, V lost 3 bases, and 11 bases had no gene match. In germline, CDR1 is LNHDA, CDR2 SQIVND (reference sequence). The CDR3 region is CASSIDREGLFNYGYTF. The CDR3 DNA follows: TGTGCCAGTAGTATTGACAGGGAAGGCTTGTTTAACTATGGCTACACCTTC.

The gene calls are TRBV27 and TRBJ1-2; perhaps TRBD1 as D (5 bases). The CDR3 consists of 14 residues. In germline, CDR1 is MNHEY, CDR2 SMNVEV (reference sequence). V gave up 3 bases and J gave up 6 bases, with 14 bases separating them. CDR3 DNA: TGTGCCAGCAGTTTTCTTGGGGGGAGAGATGGCTACACCTTC. Amino acids: CASSFLGGRDGYTF.

V gene TRBV7-6 combines with J gene TRBJ1-4, with a possible D match to TRBD1 (5 bases). The length of the CDR3 is 16 residues. Trimming took off 0 bases at V and 3 bases at J, with 11 bases between the two ends. The germline CDR1 and CDR2 sequences are SGHVS and FNYEAQ. This CDR3 is CASSLAGGQANEKLFF. CDR3 coding DNA: TGTGCCAGCAGCTTAGCGGGGGGTCAAGCTAATGAAAAACTGTTTTTT.

The J gene is TRBJ1-2, the V gene TRBV6-5; maybe TRBD1 (5 bases). In germline, CDR1 is MNHEY, CDR2 SVGAGI. V gave up 8 bases and J gave up 8 bases, with 21 bases separating them. The CDR3 loop spans 14 amino acids. Here the CDR3 DNA reads TGTGCCAGCCAGCCGGGGCTGGGCACGGAAGGCTACACCTTC. Encoded protein: CASQPGLGTEGYTF.

The chain uses TRBV2 and TRBJ2-7, with D hard to call. Germline V gene data show CDR1 as SNHLY and CDR2 as FYNNEI. Trimming stripped 4 bases from V and 6 bases from J, with 10 bases between. The CDR3 covers 12 residues. The CDR3 nucleotides read TGTGCCAGCAGTGGGGCCCCCCCCGAGCAGTACTTC. Its protein product is CASSGAPPEQYF.

This clone was observed a single time. This chain connects TRBV7-3 to TRBJ2-5; 7 nucleotides agree with TRBD2. The CDR3 is 13 amino acids. Trimming cost V 5 bases and J 5 bases; bases outside gene matches: 5. In germline, CDR1 is SGHTA, CDR2 FQGTGA. The CDR3 DNA is TGTGCCAGCAGCCGGGGGACTACCGAGACCCAGTACTTC. Translation: CASSRGTTETQYF.

The V call is TRBV2, the J call TRBJ1-1; D perhaps matches TRBD1 (5 bases). V lost 6 bases to trimming and J lost 2 bases, with 16 bases between them. Germline V gene lookup returns CDR1 SNHLY and CDR2 FYNNEI. The CDR3 sequence is 15 residues long. The CDR3 DNA sequence: TGTGCCAGCAGGGCCGGGGGGAGTGGAAACACTGAAGCTTTCTTT. Residues: CASRAGGSGNTEAFF.

This clone was recorded once. The rearrangement uses TRBV29-1 and TRBJ1-1; D is possibly TRBD1 (5 bases). The CDR3 totals 16 residues. The V and J ends lost 7 bases and 5 bases respectively, with 26 bases between them. CDR1 is SQVTM and CDR2 is ANQGSEA in the germline V gene. CDR3 coding DNA: TGCAGCGGAAGCTTCTCAGGGTACGGCGGTGGGACTGAAGCTTTCTTT. Protein sequence: CSGSFSGYGGGTEAFF.

The CDR3 loop reads CASSLALGIDTQYF. CDR3 coding DNA: TGTGCCAGCAGCTTAGCGCTTGGGATAGATACGCAGTATTTT. This rearrangement joins TRBV7-8 to TRBJ2-3; D ambiguous. CDR3 length equals 14 residues. The V gene lost 0 bases and the J gene lost 5 bases, with 9 bases spanning the gap. Germline CDR1 SGHVS, CDR2 FQNEAQ.

CDR3 loop: CASSASSSKGSNYGYTF. The CDR3 DNA reads TGTGCCAGCAGTGCAAGCAGTTCCAAAGGGTCTAACTATGGCTACACCTTC. V usage is TRBV2 and J usage is TRBJ1-2; D call uncertain. CDR1 is SNHLY, CDR2 FYNNEI, per germline. Trimming cost V 4 bases and J 0 bases, with 18 bases left between them. The CDR3 is 17 amino acids.

V is TRBV19 and J is TRBJ2-7; 7 bases are shared with TRBD1. Germline V gene data show CDR1 as LNHDA and CDR2 as SQIVND (reference sequence). Trimming cost V 5 bases and J 4 bases; bases outside gene matches: 8. The CDR3 loop spans 14 amino acids. CDR3 protein: CASSPRTGSYEQYF. The CDR3 coding sequence is TGTGCCAGTAGTCCCCGGACAGGCTCGTACGAGCAGTACTTC.

V usage is TRBV12-2 and J usage is TRBJ2-3; the D call TRBD1 from the table was never checked on the DNA. TRBV12-2 is a documented pseudogene. There are 15 residues in the CDR3. CDR3 sequence: CASRLGQESTDTQYF. CDR3 DNA: TGTGCAAGTCGCTTAGGACAGGAGAGCACAGATACGCAGTATTTT.

In nucleotides, the CDR3 is TGTGCCAGCAGCCCAACGGGACTAGCGGCGAACACCGGGGAGCTGTTTTTT. It encodes CASSPTGLAANTGELFF. This rearrangement joins TRBV5-4 to TRBJ2-2; 11 positions match TRBD2. The CDR3 is made up of 17 amino acids. After removal of 4 bases from V and 0 bases from J, the junction contained 5 bases not matched to a gene. Germline CDR1 is SGHNT and CDR2 is YYREEE (reference sequence).

This clone was counted a single time. The CDR3 loop reads CASSQPWSLQGSREAFF. The CDR3 DNA sequence: TGCGCCAGCAGCCAACCCTGGTCTCTACAGGGCTCGCGTGAAGCTTTCTTT. This chain connects TRBV4-1 to TRBJ1-1; tentatively, D is TRBD1 (6 bases). Between the trimmed V and J ends, which lost 2 bases and 7 bases, there was a span of 23 bases. CDR1 and CDR2 from the germline V gene are MGHRA and YSYEKL. This CDR3 has 17 residues.

The chain uses TRBV3-1 (or the pseudogene TRBV3-2) and TRBJ1-2; no clear D. The germline gives CDR1 LGHDT, CDR2 YNNKEL (reference sequence). V lost 3 bases, J lost 2 bases, and 10 bases lay in between. The CDR3 loop spans 14 amino acids. CDR3 loop: CASSHLGSNYGYTF. The CDR3 coding sequence is TGTGCCAGCAGCCATTTAGGGTCAAACTATGGCTACACCTTC.

This clone was recorded only once. The rearrangement uses TRBV18 and TRBJ1-5; D might be TRBD1 (5 bases). The germline V gene encodes CDR1 KGHSH and CDR2 LQKENI. This CDR3 is 16 amino acids long. The V gene lost 2 bases and the J gene lost 7 bases, with 18 bases spanning the gap. This chain's CDR3 is CASSPLRGTDNQPQHF. The CDR3, as DNA: TGTGCCAGCTCACCATTGCGCGGGACGGACAACCAGCCCCAGCATTTT.

V gene TRBV20-1 combines with J gene TRBJ2-3, with 11 bases matching TRBD2. Per germline, CDR1 DFQATT and CDR2 SNEGSKA (reference sequence). This CDR3 comprises 16 residues. V dropped 3 bases and J dropped 5; count of bases not matched to a gene: 10. For the CDR3, the DNA is TGCAGTGCTAGTTTATTAGCGGGGGGGCCTAAAGATACGCAGTATTTT. It encodes CSASLLAGGPKDTQYF.

This chain joins TRBV18 and TRBJ2-1; 13 positions agree with TRBD2. The CDR3 extends over 16 amino acids. Germline V gene data show CDR1 as KGHSH and CDR2 as LQKENI. V dropped 3 bases and J dropped 5; count of bases not matched to a gene: 4. The CDR3 region is CASSPKLAGGDNEQFF. CDR3 coding DNA: TGTGCCAGCTCACCGAAACTAGCGGGGGGGGACAATGAGCAGTTCTTC.

This chain links TRBV6-5 with TRBJ1-2; D is undetermined. V lost 7 bases to trimming and J lost 4 bases, with 13 bases between them. Germline CDR1 is MNHEY and CDR2 is SVGAGI. The CDR3 covers 13 residues. The CDR3 DNA sequence: TGTGCCAGCACCGTGGCCGCCGGCTATGGCTACACCTTC. It is translated as CASTVAAGYGYTF.

This chain uses TRBV5-6 with TRBJ1-4; 10 bases line up with TRBD1. Germline-derived CDR1 and CDR2 are SGHDT and YYEEEE. The CDR3 is 14 residues long. V dropped 4 bases and J dropped 6; count of bases not matched to a gene: 3. The CDR3 here is CASSPGQGYEKLFF. CDR3 bases: TGTGCCAGCAGCCCGGGACAGGGGTATGAAAAACTGTTTTTT.